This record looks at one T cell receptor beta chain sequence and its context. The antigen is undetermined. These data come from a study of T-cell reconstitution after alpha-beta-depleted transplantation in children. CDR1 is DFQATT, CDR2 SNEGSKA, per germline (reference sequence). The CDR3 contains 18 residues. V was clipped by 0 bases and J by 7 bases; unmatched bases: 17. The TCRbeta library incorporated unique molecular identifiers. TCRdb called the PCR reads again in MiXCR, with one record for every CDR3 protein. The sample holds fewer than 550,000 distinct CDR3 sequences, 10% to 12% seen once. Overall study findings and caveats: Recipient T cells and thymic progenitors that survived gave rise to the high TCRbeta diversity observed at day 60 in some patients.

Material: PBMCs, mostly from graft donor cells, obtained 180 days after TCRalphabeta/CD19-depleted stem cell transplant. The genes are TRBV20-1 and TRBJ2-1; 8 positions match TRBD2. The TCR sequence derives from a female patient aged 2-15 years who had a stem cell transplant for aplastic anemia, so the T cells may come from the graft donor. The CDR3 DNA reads TGCAGTGCTAGAGATGTTCGAGCGGGAGCGAAGTTTAGGAATGAGCAGTTCTTC. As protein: CSARDVRAGAKFRNEQFF.